This TCR beta chain was identified in a study of cytomegalovirus exposure and HLA in healthy donors. Study-wide results and caveats: Clonal expansion was found to be greater in HLA-associated TCR beta chains than in equally common others in a later analysis. Later work associated 16,951 TCR beta sequences with HLA alleles at 0.05 false discovery rate. CMV serostatus alone was available as immune exposure information.

The study ran its PCR with 60 Vbeta and 13 Jbeta primers. Sequenced by immunoSEQ multiplex PCR; TCRdb stores in-frame clones only, minus some. Of 90,000 to 110,000 clones in the sample, around 72% were seen once. This clone was detected once. Its matching antigen is unknown. The CDR3 runs to 16 residues. The specimen was PBMCs. This sequence joins TRBV21-1 and TRBJ2-7; no DNA check was done on the table's D call, TRBD2. TRBV21-1 corresponds to a pseudogene. The source is a male donor in good health and CMV-seronegative. In DNA, the CDR3 is TGTGCCAGCAGCAAAATGAATGGGACTAGCGGGACCGAGCAGTACTTC. Translation gives CASSKMNGTSGTEQYF.